The sequence of this T cell receptor beta chain was determined in a study of blood T cell repertoires in COVID-19 (dated by TCRdb to about 2020). Regarding the research as a whole: Samples from collaborators originated in the United States, Italy and Spain and spanned both the acute and convalescent phases of COVID-19. The material from the prospective study consisted of cDNA or gDNA derived from T cells, B-cell-depleted T cells, or PBMCs. Deeply sampled blood TCRbeta repertoires from subjects exposed to, actively infected with, or recovered from COVID-19 were included in the dataset. The repertoires were released in a freely available public database intended as a resource for research on the immune response to SARS-CoV-2. The samples were drawn from the first 160 participants of the ongoing ImmuneRACE study and from some 1,300 subjects provided by 6 global collaborators. Sample metadata almost always included a de-identified subject ID, COVID-19 status, age in years and sex. Where HLA class I and class II types were available, the types were taken from metadata supplied by the sample provider, not from assay-based typing. The full study reports these points: The amount of clinical and demographic metadata varied by source and participant and was provided uncurated.

CDR1 and CDR2 are drawn from the germline V gene: SGHRS, YFSETQ. The CDR3, cysteine through phenylalanine, is 15 amino acids long. Of all the DNA, just the CDR3 is kept, 45 bases in frame from base 1. Clipping removes 3 bases from V and 7 bases from J, with 9 as the unmatched junction base count. About this clone: Its binding antigen is unknown. Base qualities are not recorded, but no much larger clone differs from it by a single base.

TCRbeta CDR3 regions were amplified from genomic DNA by means of the immunoSEQ Assay, a bias-controlled multiplex PCR. The source study handled its data this way. The number of nucleated cells in each sample was estimated by amplification of reference gene primers within the assay. To quantify the absolute abundance of each unique TCRbeta CDR3 rearrangement, sequence reads were collapsed and filtered. For each sample, productive Simpson clonality was calculated as the square root of Simpson's diversity index across productive rearrangements. TCRdb retrieved this table from immuneACCESS and kept in-frame rearrangements only. Not all clones are present; in checked studies, unresolved V genes account for under half, and no reason is known for the remainder. V, J and clone size reflect that table, while D and trimming were determined from the DNA. In this sample the table shows 340,000 or so clones, roughly 85% of which occur a single time. About 4% of the sample comes from the top ten.

Participants in the prospective study were enrolled through a virtual design, were aged roughly 18 to 100 years, and lived in roughly 25 United States geographic areas. Cohort assignment in the prospective study relied on participant-reported clinical history from a screening survey and a study questionnaire. Mobile phlebotomists in the prospective study collected whole blood, serum and a nasopharyngeal or oropharyngeal swab from every participant. Participants in the prospective study had the option to provide additional blood draws and questionnaires over a 2-month period. Before DNA extraction, prospective study blood samples were shipped either frozen or at room temperature.

Input material: PBMCs or T cells enriched from blood (not recorded which). The origin of this receptor is a woman in her forties with acute COVID-19. This chain joins TRBV5-1 to TRBJ1-4; 7 bases in the junction line up with TRBD1. The CDR3 amino acid sequence is: CASSWTAGGTEKLFF. Read as DNA, the sequence is TGCGCCAGCAGCTGGACGGCAGGGGGTACTGAAAAACTGTTTTTT. The entire variable domain, with the stretches around the CDR3 drawn from the reference TRBV5-1 and TRBJ1-4 proteins, is KAGVTQTPRYLIKTRGQQVTLSCSPISGHRSVSWYQQTPGQGLQFLFEYFSETQRNKGNFPGRFSGRQFSNSRSEMNVSTLELGDSALYLCASSWTAGGTEKLFFGSGTQLSVL.